The 30 T cell receptor beta chains listed next were all sequenced from one sample in a study of cytomegalovirus exposure and HLA in healthy donors. A multiplex PCR was run with 60 Vbeta primers and 13 Jbeta primers. The protocol was immunoSEQ multiplex PCR, while the TCRdb copy is restricted to in-frame clones and leaves out a portion. The sample lists more than 65,000 clones; roughly four fifths were seen once. The source material was PBMCs. Source of these receptors: a man aged 18 to 30 in good health and CMV-seronegative.

The gene calls are TRBV29-1 and TRBJ1-1; unclear D gene. Per germline, CDR1 SQVTM and CDR2 ANQGSEA. Trimming left V 8 bases short and J 3 bases short, with 16 bases between. The CDR3 has 13 amino acids. The CDR3 region is CSSNLVEDTEAFF. CDR3 coding DNA: TGCAGCTCAAACCTAGTTGAGGACACTGAAGCTTTCTTT.

The chain uses TRBV27 and TRBJ1-1; D unresolved. The CDR3 is 14 residues long. The germline V and J ends were trimmed by 3 bases and 3 bases, with 11 bases remaining between them. The germline gives CDR1 MNHEY, CDR2 SMNVEV (reference sequence). CDR3 region: CASSLRGIDTEAFF. The CDR3 DNA sequence: TGTGCCAGCAGTTTGCGGGGAATAGACACTGAAGCTTTCTTT.

The chain joins TRBV5-4 to TRBJ2-1; 7 bases are shared with TRBD1. Unmatched junction bases numbered 14, after V lost 7 bases and J lost 13 bases. The germline V gene encodes CDR1 SGHNT and CDR2 YYREEE (reference sequence). The CDR3 sequence is 13 residues long. Here the CDR3 DNA reads TGTGCCAGCGAGGCTCAGGGGACAGCCAACCAGTTCTTC. It specifies CASEAQGTANQFF.

Notes on this clone: Other DNA sequences in this sample translate to the same CDR3. CDR3 coding DNA: TGTGCCAGCAGTTCGACAGGGGGCTCCTACAATGAGCAGTTCTTC. Protein: CASSSTGGSYNEQFF. The rearrangement joins TRBV7-9 to TRBJ2-1; 9 nucleotides line up with TRBD1. The germline CDR1 and CDR2 sequences are SEHNR and FQNEAQ (reference sequence). There are 15 residues in the CDR3. V trimming: 6 bases; J trimming: 0 bases; junction bases outside the gene matches: 3.

CDR3 bases: TGTGCCAGCAGCCCCCTGGAGAATATGAACACTGAAGCTTTCTTT. Protein product: CASSPLENMNTEAFF. The V and J genes are TRBV7-9 and TRBJ1-1; D is ambiguous. Germline loops: CDR1 SEHNR, CDR2 FQNEAQ (reference sequence). V lost 5 bases and J 0 bases, leaving 13 bases between the germline ends. The CDR3 contains 15 residues.

This sequence joins TRBV30 and TRBJ2-5; 9 nucleotides match TRBD1. The V and J ends lost 3 bases and 5 bases, in that order; junction bases with no gene match: 4. This CDR3 has 13 amino acids. Germline V gene lookup returns CDR1 GTSNPN and CDR2 SVGIG (reference sequence). CDR3 protein: CAWRGQGLETQYF. CDR3 in DNA: TGTGCCTGGAGAGGACAGGGGTTGGAGACCCAGTACTTC.

The sample holds one count of this clone. This chain uses TRBV6-6 with TRBJ2-5; a weak D match, TRBD2 (6 bases). CDR3 length: 13 amino acids. The ends were cut back, 5 bases at V and 7 bases at J, with 14 bases in the middle. Germline assignment: CDR1 MNHNY and CDR2 SVGAGI (reference sequence). CDR3 nucleotides: TGTGCCAGCAGTGCCGGGACCGGGAGGACCCAGTACTTC. It is translated as CASSAGTGRTQYF.

The chain couples TRBV4-3 to TRBJ2-7; 7 nucleotides align to TRBD1. CDR1 is LGHNA, CDR2 YSLEER, per germline. The CDR3 sequence is 14 residues long. V shed 1 base and J 3 bases; nucleotides not matched to a gene: 3. The DNA for the CDR3 is TGCGCCAGCAGCCAAGGGCCAGGGGGCTACGAGCAGTACTTC. Protein product: CASSQGPGGYEQYF.

The chain employs TRBV9 and TRBJ1-1; D is possibly TRBD1 (5 bases). Looked up from germline, CDR1 is SGDLS and CDR2 is YYNGEE. V gave up 0 bases and J gave up 9 bases, with 12 bases separating them. This CDR3 spans 13 amino acids. The CDR3 spells CASSVADGGQAFF. The CDR3 bases are TGTGCCAGCAGCGTAGCTGACGGGGGTCAAGCTTTCTTT.

The chain carries TRBV5-1 and TRBJ1-3, with 8 bases lining up with TRBD1. Trimming took 4 bases from V and 5 from J; bases not matched to a gene: 8. Germline V gives CDR1 SGHRS, CDR2 YFSETQ. The CDR3 is made up of 15 amino acids. In DNA form, the CDR3 reads TGCGCCAGCAGCCTGACAGGGGATCCGCGAAACACCATATATTTT. Translating it yields CASSLTGDPRNTIYF. Using reference TRBV5-1 and TRBJ1-3 for the parts outside the CDR3, the full variable domain is KAGVTQTPRYLIKTRGQQVTLSCSPISGHRSVSWYQQTPGQGLQFLFEYFSETQRNKGNFPGRFSGRQFSNSRSEMNVSTLELGDSALYLCASSLTGDPRNTIYFGEGSWLTVV.

This chain links TRBV28 with TRBJ2-1; 9 bases line up with TRBD1. Trimming took 5 bases from V and 7 from J; bases not matched to a gene: 6. This CDR3 is built from 14 residues. Germline values: CDR1 MDHEN, CDR2 SYDVKM. CDR3: CASSPGTGWNEQFF. CDR3 coding DNA: TGTGCCAGCAGTCCAGGGACAGGGTGGAATGAGCAGTTCTTC. Complete variable domain (other parts from reference TRBV28 and TRBJ2-1): DVKVTQSSRYLVKRTGEKVFLECVQDMDHENMFWYRQDPGLGLRLIYFSYDVKMKEKGDIPEGYSVSREKKERFSLILESASTNQTSMYLCASSPGTGWNEQFFGPGTRLTVL.

As regards this clone: The sample has other DNA sequences that encode this CDR3 too. The chain recombines TRBV20-1 with TRBJ2-1, with a possible D match to TRBD2 (6 bases). The CDR3 loop spans 10 amino acids. Trimming took off 6 bases at V and 10 bases at J, with 10 bases between the two ends. Germline V gene lookup returns CDR1 DFQATT and CDR2 SNEGSKA (reference sequence). DNA of the CDR3: TGCAGTGCCCGTCGGGGGGAGCAGTTCTTC. This sequence encodes CSARRGEQFF.

The genes are TRBV5-6 and TRBJ2-3; weak D call: TRBD1 (6 bases). The CDR3 consists of 14 residues. With 4 bases removed from V and 2 bases from J, the gap between germline ends came to 11 bases. Germline-derived CDR1 and CDR2 are SGHDT and YYEEEE. CDR3 loop: CASSLDRPTDTQYF. The CDR3, as DNA: TGTGCCAGCAGCCTGGACAGACCCACAGATACGCAGTATTTT.

This chain uses TRBV5-1 with TRBJ2-1; the match to TRBD1 covers 9 bases. This CDR3 region has 16 residues. The J segment lost 6 bases and the V segment lost 0 bases, leaving 7 bases of the junction unmatched. CDR1 and CDR2 (germline): SGHRS, YFSETQ. This CDR3 reads CASSLGGTGRGNEQFF. The CDR3 DNA reads TGCGCCAGCAGCTTGGGTGGGACAGGGCGGGGCAATGAGCAGTTCTTC.

This rearrangement joins TRBV29-1 to TRBJ2-7; D unclear. Germline CDR1 SQVTM, CDR2 ANQGSEA. The CDR3 runs to 15 residues. V was trimmed by 5 bases and J by 4 bases, leaving 21 bases between them. CDR3 nucleotides: TGCAGCGTTTTTCTGGTATCCCAGGTCCATTACGAGCAGTACTTC. Translation gives CSVFLVSQVHYEQYF.

This clone came up a few times. The genes are TRBV7-8 and TRBJ1-2; 8 bases are shared with TRBD1. The CDR3 runs to 14 residues. Germline assignment: CDR1 SGHVS and CDR2 FQNEAQ. Germline trimming cut 5 bases from V and 2 bases from J; bases unmatched to any gene: 4. Here the CDR3 reads CASSRTGLNYGYTF. CDR3 nucleotide sequence: TGTGCCAGCAGCCGGACAGGGCTGAACTATGGCTACACCTTC.

V usage is TRBV12-2 and J usage is TRBJ1-1; the table calls TRBD1, which could not be checked here. TRBV12-2 represents a pseudogene. The CDR3 totals 16 residues. CDR3 in DNA: TGTGCAAGTCGCTTAGTTAGGACAGGGTGTTACACTGAAGCTTTCTTT. The encoded protein is CASRLVRTGCYTEAFF.

This sequence joins TRBV7-9 and TRBJ2-1, with D possibly TRBD2 on 5 matching bases. CDR3 size: 15 residues. V lost 5 bases, J lost 4 bases, and 15 bases lay in between. Germline V gene data show CDR1 as SEHNR and CDR2 as FQNEAQ (reference sequence). In DNA form, the CDR3 reads TGTGCCAGCAGCCCGACGTGGGGAGAGTACAATGAGCAGTTCTTC. Residues: CASSPTWGEYNEQFF.

In DNA form, the CDR3 reads TGTGCCAGCAGTTATTTCCAGGGCCCGAGGGAGACCCAGTACTTC. Its translation: CASSYFQGPRETQYF. The J gene is TRBJ2-5, the V gene TRBV6-6; D perhaps matches TRBD1 (5 bases). Germline V lookup: CDR1 MNHNY, CDR2 SVGAGI (reference sequence). With 3 bases removed from V and 5 bases from J, the gap between germline ends came to 16 bases. The length of the CDR3 is 15 residues.

The chain recombines TRBV6-5 with TRBJ1-2, with 11 bases fitting TRBD1. Germline loops: CDR1 MNHEY, CDR2 SVGAGI. Losses at the gene ends were 4 bases for V and 6 bases for J; bases not matched to a gene: 4. This CDR3 region has 14 residues. CDR3 DNA: TGTGCCAGCAGTTCCGGGACAGGGGGTCATGGCTACACCTTC. Translating gives CASSSGTGGHGYTF.

The chain uses TRBV5-1 and TRBJ2-5, with D tentatively TRBD1 (5 bases). This CDR3 is built from 15 residues. The V gene lost 0 bases and the J gene lost 5 bases, with 14 bases spanning the gap. Germline V gene data show CDR1 as SGHRS and CDR2 as YFSETQ. CDR3 nucleotide sequence: TGCGCCAGCAGCTTGGGGACCAGGGATAGCGAGACCCAGTACTTC. It codes for CASSLGTRDSETQYF.

The rearrangement links TRBV27 to TRBJ2-7; D may be TRBD2 (5 bases). The CDR3 is made up of 12 amino acids. In germline, CDR1 is MNHEY, CDR2 SMNVEV (reference sequence). V lost 5 bases and J 0 bases, leaving 5 bases between the germline ends. CDR3 nucleotide sequence: TGTGCCAGCAGTGAGGGCTCCTACGAGCAGTACTTC. Amino acid sequence: CASSEGSYEQYF.

The chain uses TRBV5-5 and TRBJ2-1; TRBD1 is a possible D gene (6 bases). V dropped 0 bases and J dropped 15 bases, with 13 bases sitting between them. The CDR3 length is 12 residues. Germline V gives CDR1 SGHKS, CDR2 YYEKEE (reference sequence). Here the CDR3 DNA reads TGTGCCAGCAGCTTGGTTAACAGGGAGACGTTCTTC. The encoded protein is CASSLVNRETFF.

Written as DNA, the CDR3 is TGCGCCAGCAGCCGGACCACCATGGGACTAGCGGGATCCTACGAGCAGTACTTC. Protein product: CASSRTTMGLAGSYEQYF. The chain uses TRBV5-1 and TRBJ2-7; 13 nucleotides align to TRBD2. This CDR3 comprises 18 residues. The trim removed 4 bases at V and 1 base at J, leaving 11 bases unmatched. The germline V gene encodes CDR1 SGHRS and CDR2 YFSETQ.

V is TRBV6-5 and J is TRBJ2-2; 7 nucleotides align to TRBD2. The V gene's germline CDR1 is MNHEY and CDR2 SVGAGI. The CDR3 extends over 15 amino acids. The trim removed 5 bases at V and 5 bases at J, leaving 8 bases unmatched. The CDR3 is CASSLERGGTGELFF. CDR3 DNA sequence: TGTGCCAGCAGTCTCGAGAGGGGAGGGACCGGGGAGCTGTTTTTT.

V is TRBV27 and J is TRBJ2-7; 7 bases fit TRBD1. The germline CDR1 and CDR2 sequences are MNHEY and SMNVEV (reference sequence). The CDR3 runs 14 residues. V shed 1 base, J shed 5 bases, and the junction held 5 bases outside the gene matches. CDR3 region: CASSLWAGGNEQYF. DNA for the CDR3: TGTGCCAGCAGTTTATGGGCAGGGGGAAACGAGCAGTACTTC.

This chain links TRBV7-2 with TRBJ1-5; D is ambiguous. Trimming pared 5 bases from V and 1 base from J, leaving 21 bases between. CDR1 is SGHTA and CDR2 is FQGNSA in the germline V gene. This CDR3 contains 18 residues. This chain's CDR3 is CASSLSAPQRRSNQPQHF. The CDR3 DNA is TGTGCCAGCAGCCTCTCTGCGCCCCAAAGGAGGAGCAATCAGCCCCAGCATTTT.

CDR3 loop: CAWSVTPGQDTQYF. The CDR3 DNA reads as TGTGCCTGGAGTGTAACGCCGGGACAAGATACGCAGTATTTT. This sequence joins TRBV30 and TRBJ2-3; D possibly corresponds to TRBD1 (6 bases). Germline loops: CDR1 GTSNPN, CDR2 SVGIG (reference sequence). CDR3 length: 14 residues. Trimming cost V 0 bases and J 5 bases, with 12 bases left between them.

This clone was recorded a few times. The V call is TRBV9, the J call TRBJ1-3; TRBD1 might be the D (6 bases). This CDR3 spans 20 amino acids. Looked up from germline, CDR1 is SGDLS and CDR2 is YYNGEE. The germline V and J ends were trimmed by 0 bases and 0 bases, with 22 bases remaining between them. The CDR3: CASSVGLGANLLSSGNTIYF. CDR3 DNA: TGTGCCAGCAGCGTAGGGTTGGGGGCCAACCTATTAAGCTCTGGAAACACCATATATTTT.

The chain employs TRBV7-2 and TRBJ1-1; D call uncertain. The V gene's germline CDR1 is SGHTA and CDR2 FQGNSA. The CDR3 is made up of 13 amino acids. The V end was cut by 2 bases, the J end by 2 bases, with 6 bases between. Here the CDR3 DNA reads TGTGCCAGCAGCTTAATGGGCAACACTGAAGCTTTCTTT. It specifies CASSLMGNTEAFF.